This T cell receptor beta chain was recorded in a study of blood T cell repertoires in COVID-19. Study summary: T cells, B-cell-depleted T cells, or PBMCs supplied cDNA or gDNA.

The germline V gene encodes CDR1 KGHSH and CDR2 LQKENI. V was pared by 3 bases and J by 5 bases, with 8 bases of the junction left unmatched. This CDR3 comprises 16 residues. In the original processing: Quantification of nucleated cells was approximated via reference gene primer amplification. Repertoires were generated with immunoSEQ multiplex PCR, while TCRdb's copy carries only in-frame clones and drops some. V and J calls and clone size follow that table, whereas D and trimming were derived from the DNA. The sample lists around 300,000 clones; approximately 83% were seen once. Sequencing was performed on peripheral blood. The source of this sequence is a woman in her 70s with acute or convalescent COVID-19. The J gene is TRBJ1-2, the V gene TRBV18; 11 nucleotides agree with TRBD1. CDR3 sequence: CASSPYGQGALYGYTF. The CDR3, as DNA: TGTGCCAGCTCACCTTACGGACAGGGGGCGTTATATGGCTACACCTTC.